A selection of T cell receptor beta chains follows, all from one sample in a study of CD8+CD57+ T cells in acquired aplastic anemia. One entry per CDR3 protein results from TCRdb running MiXCR on the reads. The sample lists 160,000 or so distinct CDR3 sequences, roughly 48% occurring once. Source material: sorted CD4+, CD8+, or CD8+CD57+ T cells (not recorded which) from PBMCs. The receptors here all came from a human donor with aplastic anemia. Both conserved end residues are part of each CDR3. A D gene is named only where the DNA matches it firmly. Only some rows state a clone size, as once, few, many or a class for expanded clones.

size: .; J: TRBJ2-7; D: TRBD1; V: TRBV6-1; length: 14; CDR3: CASSLRDRAGEQYF; DNA: TGTGCCAGCAGTCTCCGGGACAGGGCAGGGGAGCAGTACTTC
size: many; J: TRBJ2-3; D: .; V: TRBV20-1; length: 13; CDR3: CSARDPVTDTQYF; DNA: TGCAGTGCTAGAGATCCGGTGACAGATACGCAGTATTTT
size: .; J: TRBJ1-5; D: .; V: TRBV28; length: 14; CDR3: CASSLEPPNQPQHF; DNA: TGTGCCAGCAGTTTAGAGCCACCTAATCAGCCCCAGCATTTT
size: many; J: TRBJ2-7; D: TRBD1; V: TRBV20-1; length: 12; CDR3: CSAGQATYEQYF; DNA: TGCAGTGCCGGACAGGCCACCTACGAGCAGTACTTC
size: .; J: TRBJ1-5; D: .; V: TRBV24-1; length: 16; CDR3: CATSDPTLPHGQPQHF; DNA: TGTGCCACCAGTGATCCCACCCTTCCCCATGGTCAGCCCCAGCATTTT
size: many; J: TRBJ2-7; D: .; V: TRBV28; length: 11; CDR3: CASSVEQGRIF; DNA: TGTGCCAGCTCGGTCGAACAGGGACGTATATTC
size: .; J: TRBJ1-4; D: TRBD1; V: TRBV12-3/TRBV12-4; length: 15; CDR3: CASSGPGQGNEKLFF; DNA: TGTGCCAGCAGTGGTCCGGGACAGGGTAATGAAAAACTGTTTTTT
size: many; J: TRBJ2-3; D: TRBD1; V: TRBV7-2; length: 15; CDR3: CASSSRQGLTDTQYF; DNA: TGTGCCAGCAGCTCCAGACAGGGGCTCACAGATACGCAGTATTTT
size: .; J: TRBJ2-1; D: TRBD2; V: TRBV9; length: 14; CDR3: CASSRLADYNEQFF; DNA: TGTGCCAGCAGCAGACTAGCGGACTACAATGAGCAGTTCTTC
size: once; J: TRBJ2-7; D: .; V: TRBV10-3; length: 13; CDR3: CAISAGRGHEQYF; DNA: TGTGCCATCAGTGCGGGCAGGGGACACGAGCAGTACTTC
size: many; J: TRBJ2-5; D: .; V: TRBV12-3/TRBV12-4; length: 15; CDR3: CASSRGAGGGETQYF; DNA: TGTGCCAGCAGTCGGGGGGCAGGGGGCGGTGAGACCCAGTACTTC
size: once; J: TRBJ2-7; D: TRBD2; V: TRBV20-1; length: 13; CDR3: CSAREGGGYEQYF; DNA: TGCAGTGCTAGAGAGGGCGGGGGGTACGAGCAGTACTTC
size: once; J: TRBJ1-1; D: TRBD1; V: TRBV2; length: 15; CDR3: CASTAQTGVKTEAFF; DNA: TGTGCCAGCACCGCCCAGACAGGGGTAAAGACTGAAGCTTTCTTT
size: .; J: TRBJ2-3; D: .; V: TRBV5-5; length: 15; CDR3: CASSEGPYGTDTQYF; DNA: TGTGCCAGCAGTGAGGGCCCCTATGGGACAGATACGCAGTATTTT
size: .; J: TRBJ2-7; D: TRBD2; V: TRBV7-2; length: 15; CDR3: CASSLARTSGYEQYF; DNA: TGTGCCAGCAGCTTAGCCAGGACTAGCGGTTACGAGCAGTACTTC
size: .; J: TRBJ2-1; D: TRBD2; V: TRBV20-1; length: 19; CDR3: CSASLAAGTSGRPNNEQFF; DNA: TGCAGTGCTAGTTTGGCAGCCGGGACTAGCGGGAGGCCCAACAATGAGCAGTTCTTC
size: many; J: TRBJ2-7; D: .; V: TRBV12-3/TRBV12-4; length: 14; CDR3: CASSNDRWPHEQYF; DNA: TGTGCCAGCAGCAACGACAGATGGCCTCACGAGCAGTACTTC
size: once; J: TRBJ1-2; D: TRBD1; V: TRBV10-3; length: 13; CDR3: CAISTGGSYGYTF; DNA: TGTGCCATCAGTACAGGGGGCTCCTATGGCTACACCTTC
size: .; J: TRBJ2-7; D: .; V: TRBV7-8; length: 13; CDR3: CASSLGQGDEQYF; DNA: TGTGCCAGCAGCTTGGGTCAGGGCGACGAGCAGTACTTC
size: .; J: TRBJ1-2; D: TRBD1; V: TRBV29-1; length: 13; CDR3: CSVVTGQAGGYTF; DNA: TGCAGCGTGGTCACTGGACAGGCGGGGGGCTACACCTTC
size: .; J: TRBJ2-3; D: TRBD2; V: TRBV24-1; length: 17; CDR3: CATSDFWASGGTDTQYF; DNA: TGTGCCACCAGTGATTTCTGGGCTAGCGGGGGCACAGATACGCAGTATTTT
size: once; J: TRBJ2-3; D: .; V: TRBV6-2/TRBV6-3; length: 15; CDR3: CASNDEDRPTDTQYF; DNA: TGTGCCAGCAATGATGAGGACAGACCCACAGATACGCAGTATTTT
size: many; J: TRBJ2-7; D: .; V: TRBV20-1; length: 14; CDR3: CSAHSGRASYEQYF; DNA: TGCAGTGCGCACAGCGGAAGAGCCTCCTACGAGCAGTACTTC
size: .; J: TRBJ1-2; D: .; V: TRBV15; length: 17; CDR3: CATSRDRTDYVDYGYTF; DNA: TGTGCCACCAGCAGAGATAGGACGGACTACGTGGACTATGGCTACACCTTC
size: .; J: TRBJ2-7; D: TRBD2; V: TRBV7-2; length: 15; CDR3: CASSLGLAVFKPQYF; DNA: TGTGCCAGCAGCTTAGGGCTAGCGGTTTTCAAGCCGCAGTACTTC
size: many; J: TRBJ2-3; D: .; V: TRBV7-2; length: 15; CDR3: CASSLWVGATDTQYF; DNA: TGTGCCAGCAGCTTATGGGTGGGAGCCACAGATACGCAGTATTTT
size: many; J: TRBJ1-2; D: .; V: TRBV14; length: 13; CDR3: CASSHPGDWGYTF; DNA: TGTGCCAGCAGCCATCCAGGGGATTGGGGCTACACCTTC
size: many; J: TRBJ1-1; D: .; V: TRBV11-2; length: 14; CDR3: CASSLGGPNTEAFF; DNA: TGTGCCAGCAGCTTGGGGGGGCCGAACACTGAAGCTTTCTTT
size: once; J: TRBJ2-4; D: .; V: TRBV15; length: 15; CDR3: CATSSGGGAKNIQYF; DNA: TGTGCCACCAGCAGCGGAGGGGGGGCCAAAAACATTCAGTACTTC
size: .; J: TRBJ1-2; D: .; V: TRBV10-3; length: 13; CDR3: CAIRADTNYGYTF; DNA: TGTGCCATCAGGGCAGATACTAACTATGGCTACACCTTC
size: once; J: TRBJ2-1; D: TRBD2; V: TRBV7-9; length: 12; CDR3: CASSLSGTSLVF; DNA: TGTGCCAGCAGCTTATCCGGGACTAGCTTAGTCTTC
size: many; J: TRBJ2-1; D: .; V: TRBV6-1; length: 15; CDR3: CASSIIASGGSEQFF; DNA: TGTGCCAGCAGTATCATAGCGAGTGGTGGTTCTGAGCAGTTCTTC
size: .; J: TRBJ2-5; D: TRBD1; V: TRBV15; length: 15; CDR3: CATSEGGQGGETQYF; DNA: TGTGCCACCAGCGAGGGGGGACAGGGGGGCGAGACCCAGTACTTC
size: many; J: TRBJ2-3; D: .; V: TRBV5-1; length: 13; CDR3: CASSLAETTTQYF; DNA: TGCGCCAGCAGCTTGGCCGAGACGACAACGCAGTATTTT
size: many; J: TRBJ2-7; D: TRBD1; V: TRBV7-2; length: 16; CDR3: CASSLARGQGRREQYF; DNA: TGTGCCAGCAGCTTAGCCCGGGGACAGGGGAGACGCGAGCAGTACTTC
size: .; J: TRBJ2-7; D: .; V: TRBV24-1; length: 16; CDR3: CATEPRGGQIVYEQYF; DNA: TGTGCCACCGAACCCAGGGGCGGCCAAATCGTCTACGAGCAGTACTTC
size: .; J: TRBJ1-1; D: .; V: TRBV6-4; length: 13; CDR3: CASSDGWGTEAFF; DNA: TGTGCCAGCAGTGATGGGTGGGGGACTGAAGCTTTCTTT
size: .; J: TRBJ2-3; D: .; V: TRBV25-1; length: 14; CDR3: CASSDVLGLDTQYF; DNA: TGTGCCAGCAGTGATGTTTTAGGCCTGGATACGCAGTATTTT
size: .; J: TRBJ2-7; D: .; V: TRBV7-6; length: 16; CDR3: CASSLVLARGSDEQYF; DNA: TGTGCCAGCAGCTTAGTTTTAGCGAGGGGGTCGGACGAGCAGTACTTC
size: many; J: TRBJ2-4; D: TRBD1; V: TRBV19; length: 11; CDR3: CASSQGVIQYF; DNA: TGTGCCAGTAGTCAGGGGGTCATTCAGTACTTC
size: few; J: TRBJ2-1; D: TRBD2; V: TRBV7-2; length: 13; CDR3: CASSPRLAEDQFF; DNA: TGTGCCAGCAGCCCCAGACTAGCGGAGGACCAGTTCTTC
size: many; J: TRBJ2-7; D: .; V: TRBV20-1; length: 12; CDR3: CSARDYPSEQYF; DNA: TGCAGTGCTAGAGATTACCCGTCCGAGCAGTACTTC
size: few; J: TRBJ2-3; D: .; V: TRBV15; length: 14; CDR3: CATSRDFSTDTQYF; DNA: TGTGCCACCAGCAGAGATTTTAGCACAGATACGCAGTATTTT
size: few; J: TRBJ1-2; D: .; V: TRBV3-1; length: 15; CDR3: CASSPQGSWGDGYTF; DNA: TGTGCCAGCAGCCCGCAAGGGAGTTGGGGGGATGGCTACACCTTC
size: many; J: TRBJ2-7; D: TRBD1; V: TRBV6-1; length: 15; CDR3: CASSVDRATTYEQYF; DNA: TGTGCCAGCAGCGTAGACAGGGCCACTACCTACGAGCAGTACTTC
size: .; J: TRBJ2-5; D: .; V: TRBV10-3; length: 13; CDR3: CAISVGVVKTQYF; DNA: TGTGCCATCAGTGTAGGGGTGGTCAAGACCCAGTACTTC
size: .; J: TRBJ2-1; D: .; V: TRBV12-3/TRBV12-4; length: 17; CDR3: CASSFEGAGGLYNEQFF; DNA: TGTGCCAGCAGTTTCGAGGGGGCGGGGGGATTATACAATGAGCAGTTCTTC
size: once; J: TRBJ1-2; D: .; V: TRBV29-1; length: 12; CDR3: CSVRAGEDGYTF; DNA: TGCAGCGTTAGGGCAGGGGAAGATGGCTACACCTTC
size: .; J: TRBJ2-7; D: .; V: TRBV7-2; length: 13; CDR3: CASSLLTGYEQYF; DNA: TGTGCCAGCAGCTTACTAACAGGGTACGAGCAGTACTTC
size: many; J: TRBJ1-2; D: TRBD1; V: TRBV20-1; length: 12; CDR3: CSARDRAYGYTF; DNA: TGCAGTGCAAGGGACAGGGCCTATGGCTACACCTTC
size: many; J: TRBJ2-5; D: .; V: TRBV5-1; length: 13; CDR3: CASSGGLEETQYF; DNA: TGCGCCAGCAGCGGTGGGCTAGAAGAGACCCAGTACTTC